Reported below is one T cell receptor beta chain. Its antigen is unknown. Within one base of it there is no much larger clone, and no base qualities were kept. This entry comes from a study of T cell clonotyping in hematopoietic cell transplantation (dated by TCRdb to the early 2020s). Some background on the complete study: Recipient samples taken before transplant were obtained following cytoreduction. In the study, over a hundred blood samples were gathered from 35 to 45 consecutive transplant recipients and their related donors. Recruitment of patients was conducted between 2015 and January 2017, and follow-up was continued until late 2020 or death. Points the paper makes about the study in general: Overlap with donor repertoires was found for only a small fraction of recipient repertoires, with over 95% found to appear de novo at the given depth. Broader TCR repertoire diversity after transplant was predicted by Inverse Simpson Index values from donors and from recipients before transplant. After transplant, TCR diversity in recipients dropped, and pathologically expanded clonotypes increased progressively from day 30 to day 180. Sample size was limited, and cells were not sorted, so CD4 and CD8 repertoire contributions could not be separated.

This specimen's time point label, per the study, means: recipient sample about 28 days before transplant, after cytoreduction. Blood from recipients was drawn about 28 days before transplant and again at days 30, 100 and 180 after transplant. Using Nuclei Lysis Solution, genomic DNA was extracted from unfractionated peripheral blood mononuclear cells that were either fresh or cryopreserved. The immunoSEQ assay, a bias-controlled multiplex PCR using V- and J-specific primers, was used to amplify TCR beta CDR3 regions from genomic DNA. In a second PCR step, the CDR3 amplicons were tagged with a proprietary barcode plus Illumina adapter sequences. An Illumina MiSeq instrument was used to sequence the CDR3 libraries. In the source study's methods: immunoSEQ Analyzer 3.0 was used for export and quality control, with R Bioconductor and Immunarch used for downstream analyses. Repertoire metrics were calculated using only productive rearrangements within the normalized downsampled data set. In the normalized cohort, clonotypes with more than 5 templates were defined as pathologically expanded. Repertoire diversity was measured with the Inverse Simpson Index. The non-normalized data set was used for CMV-specificity analyses so that all clonotypes could be captured. What TCRdb holds here is the immuneACCESS table cut down to in-frame rearrangements. Part of the clones is not present; checked against another copy, under half of the missing clones reflect an unresolved V gene, and the others are unexplained. For V, J and clone size, that table is used; D and trimming come from the DNA. The sample table holds fewer than 50,000 clones, of which over 75% were seen once. The ten largest clones represent about 6.1% of the sample.

Reading from cysteine to phenylalanine, the CDR3 counts 18 amino acids. Just the 54-base CDR3 DNA is kept, in frame starting at base 1. For CDR1 and CDR2, the germline V gene lists SGHAT and FQNNGV. V lost 2 bases and J lost 0 bases; the stretch between them is 17 bases long. The V and J genes are TRBV11-2 and TRBJ1-5; TRBD1 is possibly the D segment (6 matching bases). The TCR sequence derives from a man aged 60 to 75 with biphenotypic leukemia. Some clones in this sample may be carry-over from other donors' samples. The source was peripheral blood mononuclear cells, collected before stem cell transplant. The CDR3 reads CASSLRQGQTFSNQPQHF. The base sequence is TGTGCCAGCAGCTTAAGGCAGGGACAAACTTTTAGCAATCAGCCCCAGCATTTT.